The entry below gives a single TCR beta chain sequence along with its context. Its cognate antigen is unknown. This specimen comes from a study of CD8+CD57+ T cells in acquired aplastic anemia. Study-wide background: Sorted CD4+ and CD8+ cell DNA averaged around 3.3 ug.

Overall study results and limits: Between patients and controls, about 31 CD8+ CDR3 sequences were found in common. The CD8+ Simpson's diversity of patients and controls was not significantly different.

The TCR beta profiling, which covered VDJ combination and CDR3 sequence, was carried out using genomic DNA as the template. One entry per CDR3 protein, called by TCRdb with MiXCR from the reads. The data contain hundreds of thousands of distinct CDR3 sequences, roughly 68% of them singletons. The CDR3 contains 10 residues. Between the trimmed V and J ends, which lost 0 bases and 13 bases, there was a span of 7 bases. Germline CDR1 and CDR2: SGDLS and YYNGEE. The source material was sorted CD4+, CD8+, or CD8+CD57+ T cells (not recorded which) from PBMCs. This TCR was recovered from a human donor in good health, serving as a control. The chain employs TRBV9 and TRBJ1-2; D remains ambiguous. The CDR3 reads CASSVARLTF. In nucleotides, the CDR3 is TGTGCCAGCAGCGTAGCGCGTCTCACCTTC.